The subject of this entry is one T cell receptor beta chain. Assay: immunoSEQ multiplex PCR; the TCRdb copy retains only in-frame clones and omits some. The sample yields about 350,000 clones, around nine tenths seen once. Germline trimming cut 0 bases from V and 0 bases from J; bases unmatched to any gene: 2. Germline V gene lookup returns CDR1 SGDLS and CDR2 YYNGEE. CDR3 length: 16 residues. The data are from a study of Ad26.COV2.S vaccination and SARS-CoV-2 variants. Study-wide background: Donor allocation was to the COV1001 Ad26.COV2.S trial arm. Administration of Ad26.COV2.S was intramuscular, either once or twice 56 days apart.

Treatment indicated: some 20 received Ad26.COV2.S at low or high dose, single or two shots; about 5 received placebo; per-sample allocation not given. Day 63 after the first injection of vaccine or placebo was the sampling time. The receptor was derived from a person between 18 and 60 years old who received the Ad26.COV2.S COVID-19 vaccine or a placebo. Source: peripheral blood, taken in a trial of Ad26.COV2.S vaccine versus placebo. The V gene is TRBV9, the J gene TRBJ2-7; TRBD2 agrees at 11 bases. CDR3 sequence: CASSVGLAGSSYEQYF. The CDR3 DNA reads as TGTGCCAGCAGCGTAGGACTAGCGGGGAGCTCCTACGAGCAGTACTTC.